A single sample is the source of the 24 T cell receptor beta chains below, sequenced in a study of shared clonotypes between healthy human individuals. The repertoire was sequenced with immunoSEQ multiplex PCR; TCRdb's copy has only in-frame clones and lacks some. The sample yields approximately 95,000 clones, roughly two thirds seen once. The sample consisted of memory CD8+ T cells sorted from blood. Stated subset: CD45RO+ cells pooled with CCR7-negative TemRA cells. The receptors shown here come from a young man in good health.

The chain couples TRBV27 to TRBJ1-5; D gene uncertain. The length of the CDR3 is 13 residues. Germline CDR1 MNHEY, CDR2 SMNVEV (reference sequence). Deletions cut 3 bases from V and 5 bases from J, with 8 bases between. CDR3 sequence (DNA): TGTGCCAGCAGTTTTTCTCAGTATCAGCCCCAGCATTTT. This codes for CASSFSQYQPQHF.

The CDR3 loop is CATYLAGGPAPEQFF. The CDR3 DNA reads TGTGCCACCTACTTAGCGGGAGGGCCTGCTCCTGAGCAGTTCTTC. V is TRBV28 and J is TRBJ2-1; 11 bases are shared with TRBD2. The germline gives CDR1 MDHEN, CDR2 SYDVKM. This CDR3 has 15 amino acids. Germline trimming cut 10 bases from V and 9 bases from J; bases unmatched to any gene: 14.

The chain employs TRBV9 and TRBJ1-2; possible D gene TRBD1, 6 bases. The CDR3 contains 14 residues. Germline V CDR1 and CDR2: SGDLS, YYNGEE. Trimming pared 0 bases from V and 3 bases from J, leaving 9 bases between. The CDR3 region is CASSVDGGDYGYTF. The DNA of the CDR3 is TGTGCCAGCAGCGTAGACGGGGGCGACTATGGCTACACCTTC.

The chain couples TRBV5-1 to TRBJ2-7; 8 bases fit TRBD2. CDR3 length: 18 residues. The ends lost 0 bases at V and 4 bases at J; junction bases unmatched: 15. Germline CDR1 SGHRS, CDR2 YFSETQ. CDR3 coding DNA: TGCGCCAGCAGCTTGGCCCCCGAGGGACTAGAACTCTCTTACGAGCAGTACTTC. It specifies CASSLAPEGLELSYEQYF.

The gene calls are TRBV6-5 and TRBJ1-2; a possible D gene is TRBD1 (5 bases). The CDR3 has 14 residues. V gave up 2 bases and J gave up 5 bases, with 12 bases separating them. CDR1 is MNHEY, CDR2 SVGAGI, per germline. The CDR3 sequence is CASSYAGERYGYTF. DNA for the CDR3: TGTGCCAGCAGTTACGCGGGGGAGCGGTATGGCTACACCTTC.

The chain links TRBV7-9 to TRBJ1-1, with D tentatively TRBD1 (6 bases). The ends were cut back, 11 bases at V and 4 bases at J, with 23 bases in the middle. Germline V CDR1 and CDR2: SEHNR, FQNEAQ (reference sequence). CDR3 length: 15 residues. The CDR3 nucleotides are TGTGCCGGGGGGCGGTCAGGGAATATGGGCACTGAAGCTTTCTTT. Translated: CAGGRSGNMGTEAFF.

The chain recombines TRBV7-9 with TRBJ2-3; a weak D match, TRBD2 (6 bases). The CDR3 contains 15 residues. Germline V CDR1 and CDR2: SEHNR, FQNEAQ (reference sequence). V was cut by 2 bases and J by 3 bases, with 12 bases left in between. The CDR3 region is CASSLYGGMTDTQYF. DNA for the CDR3: TGTGCCAGCAGCTTATATGGGGGGATGACAGATACGCAGTATTTT.

The chain employs TRBV6-4 and TRBJ2-3, with D perhaps TRBD1 or TRBD2 (7 bases each). With 6 bases removed from V and 4 bases from J, the gap between germline ends came to 20 bases. The germline CDR1 and CDR2 sequences are MRHNA and SNTAGT. The CDR3 has 16 residues. The CDR3 sequence: CASSRGGAGGADTQYF. The CDR3 coding sequence is TGTGCCAGCAGCAGGGGAGGGGCAGGGGGAGCAGATACGCAGTATTTT.

This chain uses TRBV4-1 with TRBJ2-5, with 11 bases that match TRBD2. V was clipped by 4 bases and J by 4 bases; unmatched bases: 5. The V gene's germline CDR1 is MGHRA and CDR2 YSYEKL. This CDR3 contains 15 residues. CDR3 sequence reads: CASSPTLAGAETQYF. For the CDR3, the DNA is TGCGCCAGCAGCCCTACACTAGCGGGAGCAGAGACCCAGTACTTC.

This clone was counted between two and nine times. Distinct nucleotide sequences in the sample also encode this CDR3. The chain links TRBV7-9 to TRBJ1-2; D is undetermined. The CDR3 spans 13 residues. The germline V and J ends were trimmed by 6 bases and 4 bases, with 12 bases remaining between them. Looked up from germline, CDR1 is SEHNR and CDR2 is FQNEAQ (reference sequence). In DNA form, the CDR3 reads TGTGCCAGCAGTCTGGGCGGTTCCTATGGCTACACCTTC. Protein sequence: CASSLGGSYGYTF.

J is TRBJ1-2 and V is TRBV7-9, with a tentative D call TRBD1 (6 bases). Germline V CDR1 and CDR2: SEHNR, FQNEAQ (reference sequence). The CDR3 is 17 residues long. Trimming stripped 2 bases from V and 2 bases from J, with 18 bases between. The CDR3 DNA reads TGTGCCAGCAGCTTACCGGGGGCCGCGGGAGTAAACTATGGCTACACCTTC. It specifies CASSLPGAAGVNYGYTF.

The gene calls are TRBV10-2 and TRBJ2-7, with TRBD2 matching over 11 bases. The CDR3 length is 16 residues. The trim removed 4 bases at V and 2 bases at J, leaving 7 bases unmatched. Looked up from germline, CDR1 is WSHSY and CDR2 is SAAADI. The CDR3 coding sequence is TGCGCCAGCAGTGGGGCTAGCGGGAGGTATGCCTACGAGCAGTACTTC. It specifies CASSGASGRYAYEQYF.

This clone appeared a few times. The CDR3 nucleotides read TGCGCCAGCGCCGCTTTTGCGGCGAACACCGGGGAGCTGTTTTTT. Encoded protein: CASAAFAANTGELFF. The chain couples TRBV5-1 to TRBJ2-2; D is undetermined. The germline V gene has CDR1 SGHRS and CDR2 YFSETQ. This CDR3 is 15 amino acids long. Trimming cost V 7 bases and J 0 bases, with 13 bases left between them.

The CDR3 spells CAISESRGQPQHF. CDR3 DNA sequence: TGTGCCATCAGTGAGTCTCGCGGTCAGCCCCAGCATTTT. V gene TRBV10-3 combines with J gene TRBJ1-5; D is undetermined. The CDR3 sequence is 13 residues long. Trimming took 0 bases from V and 6 from J, leaving 6 bases between them. The germline gives CDR1 ENHRY, CDR2 SYGVKD.

The chain couples TRBV6-6 to TRBJ2-2; possibly TRBD1 or TRBD2 for D (6 bases each). The CDR3 is 15 residues long. Germline V CDR1 and CDR2: MNHNY, SVGAGI (reference sequence). V lost 4 bases, J lost 8 bases, and 17 bases lay in between. The CDR3 coding sequence is TGTGCCAGCAGTTCTGGGGGGCCGGTGTATGGGGAGCTGTTTTTT. As protein: CASSSGGPVYGELFF.

The chain has TRBV7-2 and TRBJ2-7; 8 bases match TRBD2. This CDR3 spans 17 amino acids. V lost 0 bases and J lost 6; bases outside the gene matches: 13. Germline V gene data show CDR1 as SGHTA and CDR2 as FQGNSA. The CDR3: CASSLAAPTGGRPEQYF. For the CDR3, the DNA is TGTGCCAGCAGCTTAGCCGCCCCTACAGGCGGGAGGCCCGAGCAGTACTTC. Supplemented by reference TRBV7-2 and TRBJ2-7, the full variable domain reads GAGVSQSPSNKVTEKGKDVELRCDPISGHTALYWYRQSLGQGLEFLIYFQGNSAPDKSGLPSDRFSAERTGGSVSTLTIQRTQQEDSAVYLCASSLAAPTGGRPEQYFGPGTRLTVT.

This clone was found a few times. This sequence joins TRBV28 and TRBJ1-5; D is unresolved. CDR1 is MDHEN and CDR2 is SYDVKM in the germline V gene. The length of the CDR3 is 13 residues. Trimming took 3 bases from V and 7 from J, leaving 10 bases between them. CDR3 loop: CASSFLLQQPQHF. The CDR3 region has the DNA TGTGCCAGCAGTTTCCTGTTGCAACAGCCCCAGCATTTT.

On this clone itself: This specimen includes other DNA sequences encoding the same CDR3. CDR3 loop: CASSPQGGEQFF. Here the CDR3 DNA reads TGTGCCAGCAGCCCCCAGGGAGGTGAGCAGTTCTTC. This chain uses TRBV27 with TRBJ2-1; weak D call: TRBD2 (6 bases). V dropped 6 bases and J dropped 9 bases, with 12 bases sitting between them. The germline gives CDR1 MNHEY, CDR2 SMNVEV (reference sequence). This CDR3 has 12 residues.

This chain joins TRBV18 and TRBJ2-1; TRBD1 agrees at 11 bases. CDR1 and CDR2 (germline): KGHSH, LQKENI. This CDR3 comprises 20 residues. The ends lost 4 bases at V and 5 bases at J; junction bases unmatched: 19. The CDR3 region has the DNA TGTGCCAGCTCACGCTTTTCCGGGACAGGGGGGTACCTTGAGAACAATGAGCAGTTCTTC. Amino acids: CASSRFSGTGGYLENNEQFF.

This clone was seen ten or more times. This rearrangement joins TRBV28 to TRBJ2-7; D perhaps matches TRBD2 (5 bases). Trimming cost V 6 bases and J 2 bases, with 11 bases left between them. CDR3 length equals 13 residues. The V gene's germline CDR1 is MDHEN and CDR2 SYDVKM. This CDR3 reads CASRYDGAYEQYF. DNA for the CDR3: TGTGCCAGCAGATATGACGGGGCCTACGAGCAGTACTTC.

This chain links TRBV28 with TRBJ2-2; D is possibly TRBD2 (6 bases). Trimming took 7 bases from V and 3 from J, leaving 18 bases between them. The germline V gene has CDR1 MDHEN and CDR2 SYDVKM. The CDR3 spans 16 residues. CDR3 coding DNA: TGTGCCAGCACCCTAACCGGGACTGGATACACCGGGGAGCTGTTTTTT. Encoded protein: CASTLTGTGYTGELFF.

This chain links TRBV2 with TRBJ1-4; D gene unclear. Germline values: CDR1 SNHLY, CDR2 FYNNEI. The CDR3 has 12 residues. The V end lost 7 bases, the J end lost 6 bases, and 9 bases lay between the germline ends. The CDR3 here is CASNSRDEKLFF. Here the CDR3 DNA reads TGTGCCAGCAATTCGAGGGATGAAAAACTGTTTTTT. The whole variable domain, remainder taken from reference TRBV2 and TRBJ1-4, is EPEVTQTPSHQVTQMGQEVILRCVPISNHLYFYWYRQILGQKVEFLVSFYNNEISEKSEIFDDQFSVERPDGSNFTLKIRSTKLEDSAMYFCASNSRDEKLFFGSGTQLSVL.

This clone was seen a few times. With a much larger clone just one base away, this may be a read error. Other DNA sequences in this sample translate to the same CDR3. The chain joins TRBV7-6 to TRBJ1-1; no clear D. V lost 2 bases and J lost 1, with 5 bases in between. The CDR3 extends over 13 amino acids. Germline CDR1 and CDR2: SGHVS and FNYEAQ. The CDR3 region has the DNA TGTGCCAGCAGCTTATCGGGGAACACTGAAGCTTTCTTT. Protein: CASSLSGNTEAFF.

Comment on this clone: Likely a read error: the CDR3 ends without its conserved phenylalanine or tryptophan. The limits of the CDR3 on the DNA are not certain, so only TCRdb's listed CDR3 is given. V and J are TRBV27 and TRBJ2-7. Termini included, the CDR3 measures 9 amino acids. Germline V lookup: CDR1 MNHEY, CDR2 SMNVEV (reference sequence). The CDR3 reads CASSSVFNP.